A single sample gave rise to the 24 T cell receptor beta chains below, sequenced in a study of blood T cells in healthy people across ages. Together with a sample-barcoded 5' primer, a J-beta primer mix was included in a second PCR lasting about 6 to 11 cycles. TCRdb itself ran the 5' RACE reads through MiXCR, one entry per CDR3 protein. The table records about 1.6 million distinct CDR3 sequences, roughly a third of them present only once. Sequencing was carried out using blood. These receptors were collected from a woman aged 25 to 39 in good health.

This clonotype has a handful of counts. V is TRBV6-2 or TRBV6-3 and J is TRBJ2-7; D perhaps matches TRBD1 (5 bases). The ends were cut back, 5 bases at V and 0 bases at J, with 14 bases in the middle. Germline V gives CDR1 MNHEY, CDR2 SVGEGT. CDR3 length: 15 residues. The CDR3, as DNA: TGTGCCAGCAGTACAGGATATGAAAGCTCCTACGAGCAGTACTTC. Its translation is CASSTGYESSYEQYF.

The CDR3 DNA is TGTGCCAGCAGCGGGAGGGAGGGACTAGCGGGACCGAGCTCCTACAATGAGCAGTTCTTC. Translating gives CASSGREGLAGPSSYNEQFF. The V call is TRBV5-5, the J call TRBJ2-1; TRBD2 agrees at 13 bases. The length of the CDR3 is 20 residues. V shed 4 bases and J 0 bases; nucleotides not matched to a gene: 13. Germline V gene data show CDR1 as SGHKS and CDR2 as YYEKEE (reference sequence).

This clonotype was picked up a small number of times. The chain joins TRBV4-1 to TRBJ2-5; TRBD2 aligns across 8 bases. Germline V gene lookup returns CDR1 MGHRA and CDR2 YSYEKL. CDR3 length equals 17 residues. Trimming cost V 2 bases and J 5 bases; bases outside gene matches: 13. The CDR3 protein is CASSQYPLVAGLETQYF. CDR3 in DNA: TGCGCCAGCAGCCAATATCCTCTAGTAGCGGGGTTGGAGACCCAGTACTTC.

This clonotype was found a few times. The genes are TRBV7-2 and TRBJ2-4; the match to TRBD2 covers 10 bases. Germline loops: CDR1 SGHTA, CDR2 FQGNSA. CDR3 length: 17 amino acids. The trim removed 1 base at V and 1 base at J, leaving 4 bases unmatched. This CDR3 reads CASSLVASGSAKNIQYF. DNA of the CDR3: TGTGCCAGCAGCTTAGTGGCTAGCGGGAGTGCCAAAAACATTCAGTACTTC.

V and J are TRBV4-1 and TRBJ2-5, with D perhaps assigned TRBD1 or TRBD2 (5 bases each). The DNA end favors TRBJ2-7, so the J call may be wrong. Germline-derived CDR1 and CDR2 are MGHRA and YSYEKL. CDR3 length: 15 amino acids. The chain's CDR3 is CASSHDSGTGHEQYF. CDR3 coding DNA: TGCGCCAGCAGCCACGATTCAGGGACGGGCCACGAGCAGTACTTC.

This clonotype has a handful of counts. A junction end diverges from the germline sequence, so it may reflect a read error. The rearrangement links TRBV4-2 to TRBJ2-5, with 9 bases fitting TRBD2. Germline values: CDR1 LGHNA, CDR2 YNFKEQ. There are 18 residues in the CDR3. CDR3 DNA: TGTGCCAGCAGCCAAGGCGGCGCTAGCGGGGCAAACCGAGAGACTCAGTACTTC. Protein sequence: CASSQGGASGANRETQYF.

This CDR3 is CASLGQGEGEQFF. Here the CDR3 DNA reads TGTGCCAGTTTGGGACAGGGCGAGGGTGAGCAGTTCTTC. The genes are TRBV6-6 and TRBJ2-1; 9 bases are shared with TRBD1. The CDR3 is made up of 13 amino acids. In germline, CDR1 is MNHNY, CDR2 SVGAGI (reference sequence). V lost 9 bases and J lost 9; bases outside the gene matches: 9.

A word on this clonotype: One base away lies a much larger clone, so this may be a sequencing read error. This rearrangement joins TRBV29-1 to TRBJ2-7, with 11 bases matching TRBD2. The CDR3 extends over 14 amino acids. Losses at the gene ends were 5 bases for V and 7 bases for J; bases not matched to a gene: 10. Germline values: CDR1 SQVTM, CDR2 ANQGSEA. The CDR3 region has the DNA TGCAGCGTTCCGATAGCGGGAGGGCGAGGGGAGCAGTACTTC. Amino acid sequence: CSVPIAGGRGEQYF.

This clonotype was counted at least ten times. The V call is TRBV12-3 or TRBV12-4, the J call TRBJ2-3; D uncertain. V was cut by 3 bases and J by 7 bases, with 5 bases left in between. This CDR3 is built from 11 residues. The DNA for the CDR3 is TGTGCCAGCAGTTTGGGTAATACGCAGTATTTT. The encoded protein is CASSLGNTQYF.

This clonotype was detected a few times. This sequence joins TRBV3-1 and TRBJ2-5; D is uncertain. The CDR3 runs 16 residues. V was pared by 0 bases and J by 7 bases, with 18 bases between. Per germline, CDR1 LGHDT and CDR2 YNNKEL (reference sequence). CDR3 nucleotides: TGTGCCAGCAGCCAAGACCCCATACCTTACGAAGGGACCCAGTACTTC. Its translation: CASSQDPIPYEGTQYF.

This clonotype was detected a few times. V and J are TRBV6-1 and TRBJ2-3; the match to TRBD2 covers 9 bases. The CDR3 is 15 residues long. The J segment lost 5 bases and the V segment lost 3 bases, leaving 6 bases of the junction unmatched. Germline CDR1 is MNHNS and CDR2 is SASEGT. The CDR3 sequence: CASSDSAGGRDTQYF. The CDR3 DNA is TGTGCCAGCAGTGATTCAGCGGGGGGCCGAGATACGCAGTATTTT.

About this clonotype itself: Given a much more abundant clone one base away, this may be a read error. The chain uses TRBV6-2 or TRBV6-3 and TRBJ2-1; D possibly corresponds to TRBD2 (6 bases). The CDR3 spans 13 residues. The V and J ends lost 6 bases and 13 bases respectively, with 19 bases between them. Germline CDR1 is MNHEY and CDR2 is SVGEGT. Here the CDR3 DNA reads TGTGCCAGCAGCACCGGGACTTACGGGACCCAGTTCTTC. Residues: CASSTGTYGTQFF.

This clonotype was observed a handful of times. V is TRBV28 and J is TRBJ2-7; 10 bases match TRBD2. V lost 4 bases and J lost 3; bases outside the gene matches: 9. CDR1 MDHEN and CDR2 SYDVKM come from the germline V gene. The CDR3 is made up of 16 amino acids. The CDR3 is CASSYEREGLGYEQYF. In DNA form, the CDR3 reads TGTGCCAGCAGTTACGAGCGGGAGGGCCTTGGCTACGAGCAGTACTTC.

The chain links TRBV12-3 or TRBV12-4 to TRBJ1-1; D gene uncertain. With 6 bases removed from V and 5 bases from J, the gap between germline ends came to 7 bases. There are 11 residues in the CDR3. The CDR3 coding sequence is TGTGCCAGCAGCCGGACGACTGAAGCTTTCTTT. Amino acids: CASSRTTEAFF.

The chain has TRBV12-3 or TRBV12-4 and TRBJ1-1; possibly TRBD1 for D (5 bases). V was trimmed by 5 bases and J by 0 bases, leaving 10 bases between them. CDR3 length: 14 residues. The CDR3 region is CASSPQTVNTEAFF. The CDR3 nucleotides read TGTGCCAGCAGTCCACAGACAGTGAACACTGAAGCTTTCTTT.

This chain uses TRBV7-7 with TRBJ2-2, with D possibly matching TRBD2 (6 bases). The CDR3 sequence is 18 residues long. V lost 3 bases and J 1 base, leaving 18 bases between the germline ends. Per the germline V gene, CDR1 is SSHAT and CDR2 is FNYEAQ (reference sequence). The CDR3 region is CASSFSENSGGNTGELFF. Here the CDR3 DNA reads TGTGCCAGCAGCTTTTCCGAAAATAGCGGAGGGAACACCGGGGAGCTGTTTTTT.

V usage is TRBV12-3 or TRBV12-4 and J usage is TRBJ2-1; TRBD1 matches 7 bases. This CDR3 has 14 amino acids. The V and J ends lost 3 bases and 8 bases, in that order; junction bases with no gene match: 7. CDR3 loop: CASSFPGGRDEQFF. CDR3 nucleotides: TGTGCCAGCAGTTTCCCAGGGGGAAGGGATGAGCAGTTCTTC.

This chain links TRBV20-1 with TRBJ2-3; TRBD2 agrees at 14 bases. V dropped 5 bases and J dropped 4; count of bases not matched to a gene: 14. Germline CDR1 reads DFQATT; CDR2 reads SNEGSKA (reference sequence). The CDR3 has 18 amino acids. The CDR3 protein is CSASPQTRLAGGADTQYF. The CDR3 coding sequence is TGCAGTGCTTCCCCTCAAACTAGACTAGCGGGGGGGGCAGATACGCAGTATTTT.

The gene calls are TRBV29-1 and TRBJ1-2, with unresolved D. V was shortened by 0 bases and J by 2 bases, with 13 bases between the two germline ends. Per germline, CDR1 SQVTM and CDR2 ANQGSEA. The CDR3 is 15 amino acids. This chain's CDR3 is CSVEDGLGMNYGYTF. CDR3 DNA: TGCAGCGTTGAAGATGGGTTAGGGATGAACTATGGCTACACCTTC.

This chain connects TRBV7-3 to TRBJ2-5, with D perhaps matching TRBD2 (5 bases). V was trimmed by 4 bases and J by 8 bases, leaving 14 bases between them. There are 13 residues in the CDR3. The germline V gene has CDR1 SGHTA and CDR2 FQGTGA. CDR3: CASSSTRGGTQYF. CDR3 in DNA: TGTGCCAGCAGCTCCACTAGAGGTGGAACCCAGTACTTC.

The chain combines TRBV7-9 with TRBJ1-5; weak D call: TRBD1 (6 bases). V lost 2 bases to trimming and J lost 0 bases, with 14 bases between them. The CDR3 runs 17 residues. Germline assignment: CDR1 SEHNR and CDR2 FQNEAQ (reference sequence). The CDR3 DNA is TGTGCCAGCAGCTTACTCAAGGGGGGCTATAGCAATCAGCCCCAGCATTTT. Translated: CASSLLKGGYSNQPQHF.

The chain uses TRBV20-1 and TRBJ2-3; 7 positions agree with TRBD2. The trim removed 5 bases at V and 2 bases at J, leaving 13 bases unmatched. The CDR3 has 16 residues. Germline CDR1 is DFQATT and CDR2 is SNEGSKA (reference sequence). This CDR3 is CSAAVQRDLPTDTQYF. As DNA, the CDR3 is TGCAGTGCTGCCGTTCAGCGGGACCTTCCCACAGATACGCAGTATTTT.

There are many counts of this clonotype. The J gene is TRBJ2-7, the V gene TRBV27; D gene unclear. V lost 3 bases and J 4 bases, leaving 10 bases between the germline ends. The length of the CDR3 is 13 residues. Germline CDR1 MNHEY, CDR2 SMNVEV (reference sequence). This CDR3 reads CASSFTGRYEQYF. Written as DNA, the CDR3 is TGTGCCAGCAGTTTCACCGGGCGTTACGAGCAGTACTTC.

The V call is TRBV6-5, the J call TRBJ2-1; no reliable D call. The germline gives CDR1 MNHEY, CDR2 SVGAGI. The CDR3 spans 16 residues. V gave up 0 bases and J gave up 0 bases, with 9 bases separating them. The CDR3 DNA follows: TGTGCCAGCAGTTACTCGAAGCTTAGCTCCTACAATGAGCAGTTCTTC. Amino acids: CASSYSKLSSYNEQFF.